The following is a T cell receptor (beta chain) sequence with its context. Data came from immunoSEQ multiplex PCR; TCRdb stores just in-frame clones and leaves some out. The profile covers 50,000 to 70,000 clones, with 90% to 98% appearing a single time and about 0.091% taken by the ten largest. This specimen comes from a study of siplizumab effects on memory and regulatory T cells. This CDR3 has 11 residues. Germline values: CDR1 PRHDT, CDR2 FYEKMQ (reference sequence). V lost 4 bases and J 5 bases, leaving 5 bases between the germline ends. This clonotype was obtained from a human donor in good health. The source material was naive CD8+ T cells sorted from blood. The rearrangement uses TRBV13 and TRBJ2-5; D call uncertain. The CDR3 spells CASSSGETQYF. CDR3 DNA: TGTGCCAGCAGCTCCGGGGAGACCCAGTACTTC.